The rows below give T cell receptor beta chains drawn from one sample of a study of Ad26.COV2.S vaccination and SARS-CoV-2 variants. Here immunoSEQ multiplex PCR was the method, and the copy in TCRdb shows in-frame clones only, minus some. The repertoire holds around 500,000 clones, with 70% to 90% as singletons. Here the sequenced sample was peripheral blood, taken in a trial of Ad26.COV2.S vaccine versus placebo. Receptors were obtained from a person between 18 and 65 years old who received the Ad26.COV2.S COVID-19 vaccine or a placebo. Each CDR3 is given with its conserved first and last residue. The D gene is left open where the match is weak. Clone size appears in some rows only: once, few, many, or a class for an expanded clone.

clone_size,j_call,v_call,d_call,cdr3_aa,cdr3_nt
-,TRBJ1-1,TRBV29-1,-,CSVEGGDENTEAFF,TGCAGCGTTGAGGGTGGGGATGAGAACACTGAAGCTTTCTTT
few,TRBJ1-5,TRBV9,-,CASILDRAGCQPQHF,TGTGCCAGCATCCTGGACAGAGCCGGTTGTCAGCCCCAGCATTTT
few,TRBJ2-4,TRBV4-1,TRBD2,CASSQEGRGGPAKNIQYF,TGCGCCAGCAGCCAAGAGGGTCGGGGGGGGCCGGCCAAAAACATTCAGTACTTC
-,TRBJ1-5,TRBV4-1,-,CASSQDNGGPNSNQPQHF,TGCGCCAGCAGCCAAGATAACGGGGGGCCGAACAGCAATCAGCCCCAGCATTTT
-,TRBJ2-3,TRBV6-6,TRBD1,CASRRNPGQGADTQYF,TGTGCCAGCAGACGAAATCCGGGACAGGGGGCGGATACGCAGTATTTT
few,TRBJ1-6,TRBV2,-,CASERSQINSPLHF,TGTGCCAGCGAACGGTCCCAGATTAATTCACCCCTCCACTTT
-,TRBJ2-1,TRBV30,-,CACTTRGRSYNEQFF,TGTGCCTGCACGACTAGGGGGCGCTCCTACAATGAGCAGTTCTTC
-,TRBJ2-1,TRBV30,TRBD2,CAWAMGLVYNEQFF,TGTGCCTGGGCAATGGGACTAGTCTACAATGAGCAGTTCTTC
-,TRBJ2-7,TRBV30,-,CAWRGISYEQYF,TGTGCCTGGCGGGGAATCTCCTACGAGCAGTACTTC
-,TRBJ2-1,TRBV10-1,TRBD1,CASSDPGQENYNEQFF,TGCGCCAGCAGTGACCCGGGACAGGAGAATTACAATGAGCAGTTCTTC
-,TRBJ2-7,TRBV9,-,CASSVSPEVEQYF,TGTGCCAGCAGCGTATCCCCTGAGGTGGAGCAGTACTTC
-,TRBJ2-2,TRBV7-6,TRBD1,CASSLRGPGTGELFF,TGTGCCAGCAGCTTAAGGGGGCCGGGCACCGGGGAGCTGTTTTTT
-,TRBJ2-2,TRBV7-3,-,CASSSTGNTGELFF,TGTGCCAGCAGCTCGACCGGGAACACCGGGGAGCTGTTTTTT
-,TRBJ2-1,TRBV5-1,-,CASSGSGNEQFF,TGCGCCAGCAGCGGCTCTGGGAATGAGCAGTTCTTC
-,TRBJ2-2,TRBV2,-,CASSAGHTNTGELFF,TGTGCCAGCAGTGCCGGGCACACGAACACCGGGGAGCTGTTTTTT
-,TRBJ1-5,TRBV19,-,CASSMTDYSNQPQHF,TGTGCCAGTAGTATGACAGACTATAGCAATCAGCCCCAGCATTTT
-,TRBJ2-3,TRBV6-2/TRBV6-3,TRBD2,CASSRRLAGESTDTQYF,TGTGCCAGCAGTCGGAGACTAGCGGGGGAGAGCACAGATACGCAGTATTTT
-,TRBJ2-6,TRBV2,-,CASSDWTALPLSGANVLTF,TGTGCCAGCAGTGATTGGACAGCTCTTCCCCTCTCTGGGGCCAACGTCCTGACTTTC
-,TRBJ2-7,TRBV15,-,CATSRDRAATYSYEQYF,TGTGCCACCAGCAGAGATCGTGCAGCAACTTACTCCTACGAGCAGTACTTC
-,TRBJ1-5,TRBV5-5,-,CASSRTDGGSNQPQHF,TGTGCCAGCAGCAGAACGGACGGAGGATCGAATCAGCCCCAGCATTTT
few,TRBJ1-6,TRBV30,-,CAWRGARSPLHF,TGTGCCTGGAGAGGGGCTAGGTCACCCCTCCACTTT
-,TRBJ2-5,TRBV11-2,-,CASQRLGRETQYF,TGTGCCAGCCAGAGGTTAGGGCGGGAGACCCAGTACTTC
-,TRBJ2-1,TRBV29-1,TRBD2,CSVDGGGGEFF,TGCAGCGTTGATGGGGGGGGAGGAGAGTTCTTC
once,TRBJ2-7,TRBV9,-,CASSVSDRHYEQYF,TGTGCCAGCAGCGTATCCGACAGGCACTACGAGCAGTACTTC
-,TRBJ1-6,TRBV19,-,CATRASYNSPLHF,TGTGCCACGAGGGCGAGCTATAATTCACCCCTCCACTTT
-,TRBJ1-2,TRBV11-2,-,CASSPRVLGGYTF,TGTGCCAGCAGCCCAAGAGTCCTGGGGGGCTACACCTTC
-,TRBJ1-1,TRBV11-2,-,CASSLGTGLNTEAFF,TGTGCCAGCAGCTTAGGTACAGGTTTAAACACTGAAGCTTTCTTT
once,TRBJ2-7,TRBV2,-,CASRPWTLRGGVGSYEQYF,TGTGCCAGCAGGCCCTGGACACTCAGGGGGGGTGTAGGATCCTACGAGCAGTACTTC
-,TRBJ1-1,TRBV7-3,-,CASSLSAVGTEAFF,TGTGCCAGCAGCTTATCGGCCGTAGGCACTGAAGCTTTCTTT
-,TRBJ1-2,TRBV15,-,CATSIGTSYGYTF,TGTGCCACCAGCATCGGTACTAGCTATGGCTACACCTTC
-,TRBJ1-2,TRBV10-3,TRBD1,CAISEEGQILSEGYTF,TGTGCCATCAGTGAGGAGGGACAGATCCTTTCGGAGGGCTACACCTTC
-,TRBJ1-1,TRBV7-9,TRBD1,CASSQDAGQGNFANTEAFF,TGTGCCAGCAGCCAAGACGCGGGACAGGGGAATTTTGCGAACACTGAAGCTTTCTTT
-,TRBJ2-2,TRBV3-1/TRBV3-2,-,CASSQDSADWGELFF,TGTGCCAGCAGCCAAGATTCGGCGGACTGGGGGGAGCTGTTTTTT
once,TRBJ2-7,TRBV16,TRBD1,CASSQLRRDRGNYPYEQYF,TGTGCCAGCAGCCAACTCCGGAGGGACAGGGGCAATTATCCCTACGAGCAGTACTTC
-,TRBJ1-2,TRBV19,-,CASSISGRSVIAGSYGYTF,TGTGCCAGTAGTATTTCAGGGCGGTCTGTGATTGCGGGTTCCTATGGCTACACCTTC